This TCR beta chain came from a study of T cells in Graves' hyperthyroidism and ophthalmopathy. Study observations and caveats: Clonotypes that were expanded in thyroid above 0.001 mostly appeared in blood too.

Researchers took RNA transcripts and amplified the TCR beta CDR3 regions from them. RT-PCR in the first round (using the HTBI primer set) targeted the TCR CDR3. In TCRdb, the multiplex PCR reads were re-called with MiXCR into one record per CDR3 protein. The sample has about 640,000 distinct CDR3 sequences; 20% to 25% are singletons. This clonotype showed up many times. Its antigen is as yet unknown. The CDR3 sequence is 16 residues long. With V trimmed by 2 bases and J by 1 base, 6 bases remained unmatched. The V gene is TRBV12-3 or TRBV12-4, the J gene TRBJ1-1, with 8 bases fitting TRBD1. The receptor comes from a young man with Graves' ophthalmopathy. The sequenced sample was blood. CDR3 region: CASSLYRGYGNTEAFF. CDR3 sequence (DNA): TGTGCCAGCAGTTTATACAGGGGGTATGGGAACACTGAAGCTTTCTTT.